Each of the 27 T cell receptor beta chains below was sequenced from the same sample in a study of T cells in Graves' hyperthyroidism and ophthalmopathy. RNA transcripts were the template for amplifying TCR beta CDR3 regions. The HTBI primer set drove a first-round RT-PCR of the TCR CDR3. MiXCR was run by TCRdb on the multiplex PCR reads, yielding one entry per CDR3 protein. This repertoire shows some 440,000 distinct CDR3 sequences, roughly 14% found once; its top ten account for around 14%. Sequencing input: blood. The receptors were sampled from a woman between 18 and 29 years old with Graves' hyperthyroidism.

Ten or more counts support this clonotype. The chain carries TRBV7-2 and TRBJ1-5; D ambiguous. There are 12 residues in the CDR3. The germline V and J ends were trimmed by 5 bases and 7 bases, with 9 bases remaining between them. The germline gives CDR1 SGHTA, CDR2 FQGNSA. This chain's CDR3 is CASSPLGQPQHF. The CDR3 nucleotides are TGTGCCAGCAGCCCACTTGGCCAGCCCCAGCATTTT. Complete variable domain (other parts from reference TRBV7-2 and TRBJ1-5): GAGVSQSPSNKVTEKGKDVELRCDPISGHTALYWYRQSLGQGLEFLIYFQGNSAPDKSGLPSDRFSAERTGGSVSTLTIQRTQQEDSAVYLCASSPLGQPQHFGDGTRLSIL.

This clonotype was detected a few times. The chain recombines TRBV20-1 with TRBJ1-1; 11 nucleotides match TRBD1. The CDR3 is made up of 21 amino acids. Germline CDR1 is DFQATT and CDR2 is SNEGSKA (reference sequence). V trimming: 0 bases; J trimming: 1 base; junction bases outside the gene matches: 19. CDR3 DNA sequence: TGCAGTGCTAGAGACTTACCGGGACAGGGGGTCAGACGATCCGCGAACACTGAAGCTTTCTTT. Encoded protein: CSARDLPGQGVRRSANTEAFF.

CDR3 amino acids: CASSPTGVRSEQYF. In DNA, the CDR3 is TGTGCCAGCTCACCCACGGGTGTGCGGTCTGAGCAGTACTTC. The chain combines TRBV18 with TRBJ2-7; D unclear. Germline V gene lookup returns CDR1 KGHSH and CDR2 LQKENI. This CDR3 is built from 14 residues. V was clipped by 3 bases and J by 7 bases, with 16 bases between them.

This clonotype was counted at least ten times. The chain links TRBV20-1 to TRBJ2-7, with D unclear. Trimming cost V 4 bases and J 9 bases, with 28 bases left between them. The CDR3 totals 16 residues. The V gene's germline CDR1 is DFQATT and CDR2 SNEGSKA (reference sequence). CDR3: CSATTSYLGREEPQYF. The CDR3 coding sequence is TGCAGTGCTACGACATCCTACCTGGGTAGGGAAGAACCGCAGTACTTC.

This clonotype appeared many times. V usage is TRBV2 and J usage is TRBJ2-5; TRBD1 aligns across 7 bases. The CDR3 is 13 residues long. Unmatched junction bases numbered 11, after V lost 11 bases and J lost 5 bases. CDR1 SNHLY and CDR2 FYNNEI come from the germline V gene. The CDR3 nucleotides read TGTGCCGCGGCCAGGGGGTCCCGCGAGACCCAGTACTTC. Translated, it gives CAAARGSRETQYF.

As to this clonotype: Relative to the germline gene, one junction end is altered; a read error may explain this. This chain joins TRBV6-2 or TRBV6-3 and TRBJ1-6; TRBD1 agrees at 7 bases. The germline V gene has CDR1 MNHEY and CDR2 SVGEGT. The CDR3 runs 15 residues. DNA of the CDR3: TGTGCCATCAGTGACTCCGGGACAGCTAATTCACCCCTCCACTTT. Protein sequence: CAISDSGTANSPLHF.

This clonotype was detected many times. The chain uses TRBV29-1 and TRBJ1-1; D gene ambiguous. CDR3 length equals 12 residues. From germline, CDR1 is SQVTM and CDR2 ANQGSEA. Between the trimmed V and J ends, which lost 5 bases and 1 base, there was a span of 8 bases. The CDR3 region has the DNA TGCAGCGTTCAACGTCCGAACACTGAAGCTTTCTTT. Protein: CSVQRPNTEAFF. The full variable domain, with the rest looked up from reference TRBV29-1 and TRBJ1-1, is SAVISQKPSRDICQRGTSLTIQCQVDSQVTMMFWYRQQPGQSLTLIATANQGSEATYESGFVIDKFPISRPNLTFSTLTVSNMSPEDSSIYLCSVQRPNTEAFFGQGTRLTVV.

In the case of this clonotype: At one end, the junction sequence differs from germline, possibly due to a read error. CDR3 protein: CASAISDGTGANYGYTF. CDR3 nucleotide sequence: TGTGCCAGCGCTATTTCGGACGGGACAGGGGCTAATTATGGCTACACCTTC. The J gene is TRBJ1-2, the V gene TRBV5-5; TRBD1 aligns across 10 bases. This CDR3 region has 17 residues. Per germline, CDR1 SGHKS and CDR2 YYEKEE (reference sequence).

Only a few counts were recorded for this clonotype. The chain joins TRBV19 to TRBJ1-5; TRBD1 is a possible D gene (5 bases). Germline loops: CDR1 LNHDA, CDR2 SQIVND (reference sequence). CDR3 length: 17 amino acids. V was trimmed by 0 bases and J by 1 base, leaving 13 bases between them. The DNA of the CDR3 is TGTGCCAGTAGTATAGAGGGGACCGGAGGGAGCAATCAGCCCCAGCATTTT. As protein: CASSIEGTGGSNQPQHF.

This clonotype was detected ten times or more. The chain is built from TRBV28 and TRBJ1-2, with D unresolved. V was cut by 2 bases and J by 6 bases, with 16 bases left in between. The CDR3 contains 15 residues. In germline, CDR1 is MDHEN, CDR2 SYDVKM. The CDR3 DNA reads as TGTGCCAGCAGTTTAAAAAAGGGTTGGAGGCATGGCTACACCTTC. Amino acids: CASSLKKGWRHGYTF.

This clonotype has ten or more counts. J is TRBJ2-2 and V is TRBV11-3; 7 bases align to TRBD2. After removal of 5 bases from V and 7 bases from J, the junction contained 1 base not matched to a gene. This CDR3 contains 12 residues. Germline V gene lookup returns CDR1 SGHNT and CDR2 YENEEA. The CDR3 loop is CASSRTSGELFF. The DNA for the CDR3 is TGTGCCAGCAGCCGGACTAGCGGGGAGCTGTTTTTT. Using reference TRBV11-3 and TRBJ2-2 for the parts outside the CDR3, the full variable domain is EAGVVQSPRYKIIEKKQPVAFWCNPISGHNTLYWYLQNLGQGPELLIRYENEEAVDDSQLPKDRFSAERLKGVDSTLKIQPAELGDSAVYLCASSRTSGELFFGEGSRLTVL.

This chain links TRBV28 with TRBJ1-1; D may be TRBD1 (6 bases). The CDR3 loop spans 15 amino acids. V lost 8 bases and J 1 base, leaving 17 bases between the germline ends. Germline CDR1 is MDHEN and CDR2 is SYDVKM. CDR3 amino acids: CASRSGGAGNTEAFF. The DNA of the CDR3 is TGTGCCAGCCGATCGGGGGGCGCCGGGAACACTGAAGCTTTCTTT.

The J gene is TRBJ1-2, the V gene TRBV15, with 12 bases identical to TRBD1. This CDR3 has 14 residues. The junction had 9 bases not matched to a gene; V was cut back by 9 bases and J by 7 bases. CDR1 and CDR2 (germline): LNHNV, YYDKDF (reference sequence). CDR3: CATHRDRGRGGYTF. Written as DNA, the CDR3 is TGTGCCACACACCGGGACAGGGGGCGAGGTGGCTACACCTTC.

The chain combines TRBV6-1 with TRBJ1-2; perhaps TRBD1 as D (5 bases). CDR1 is MNHNS and CDR2 is SASEGT in the germline V gene. Trimming pared 6 bases from V and 6 bases from J, leaving 17 bases between. The CDR3 is 14 residues long. The CDR3, as DNA: TGTGCCAGCAGAAAAGAACAGGCTCGGGATGGCTACACCTTC. Its translation: CASRKEQARDGYTF.

The table lists this clonotype with many counts. The chain carries TRBV24-1 and TRBJ1-5, with TRBD1 identical over 7 bases. Germline CDR1 is KGHDR and CDR2 is SFDVKD. This CDR3 has 14 amino acids. Trimming at V came to 7 bases and at J to 4 bases, leaving 6 bases not matched to a gene. CDR3 nucleotides: TGTGCCACCAGCACGACAGGGATGAATCAGCCCCAGCATTTT. This gives the protein CATSTTGMNQPQHF.

In this sample, this clonotype turned up many times. The chain uses TRBV20-1 and TRBJ1-1; D perhaps matches TRBD1 (6 bases). Per the germline V gene, CDR1 is DFQATT and CDR2 is SNEGSKA (reference sequence). The ends were cut back, 3 bases at V and 1 base at J, with 15 bases in the middle. This CDR3 spans 15 amino acids. The CDR3 bases are TGCAGTGCTAGTTCCCAGGGGCAGGGGAACACTGAAGCTTTCTTT. This encodes CSASSQGQGNTEAFF.

The chain joins TRBV28 to TRBJ1-2; 9 bases match TRBD1. This CDR3 region has 13 residues. J was trimmed by 2 bases and V by 10 bases; bases with no gene match: 5. The germline CDR1 and CDR2 sequences are MDHEN and SYDVKM. The CDR3 nucleotides are TGTGCCACAAACAGGGGGCTAAACTATGGCTACACCTTC. Translated: CATNRGLNYGYTF.

This clonotype showed up many times. The V and J genes are TRBV20-1 and TRBJ2-1; perhaps TRBD1 as D (6 bases). Germline V gene data show CDR1 as DFQATT and CDR2 as SNEGSKA (reference sequence). The CDR3 is 16 amino acids. Between the trimmed V and J ends, which lost 2 bases and 8 bases, there was a span of 22 bases. CDR3 region: CSARKSGTKGPDEQFF. CDR3 nucleotides: TGCAGTGCTAGAAAGTCCGGGACAAAAGGACCCGATGAGCAGTTCTTC.

The V call is TRBV19, the J call TRBJ2-2; unclear D gene. CDR3 length: 13 residues. V was cut by 5 bases and J by 1 base, with 5 bases left in between. CDR1 and CDR2 (germline): LNHDA, SQIVND (reference sequence). The DNA of the CDR3 is TGTGCCAGTAGTCGGAGGAACACCGGGGAGCTGTTTTTT. This codes for CASSRRNTGELFF. Filled out from reference TRBV19 and TRBJ2-2, the complete variable domain reads DGGITQSPKYLFRKEGQNVTLSCEQNLNHDAMYWYRQDPGQGLRLIYYSQIVNDFQKGDIAEGYSVSREKKESFPLTVTSAQKNPTAFYLCASSRRNTGELFFGEGSRLTVL.

There are a few counts of this clonotype. This rearrangement joins TRBV7-2 to TRBJ1-4; D unresolved. The CDR3 runs 15 residues. Germline V gene data show CDR1 as SGHTA and CDR2 as FQGNSA. The V gene lost 1 base and the J gene lost 0 bases, with 6 bases spanning the gap. This chain's CDR3 is CASSLVLTTNEKLFF. As DNA, the CDR3 is TGTGCCAGCAGCTTAGTACTCACAACTAATGAAAAACTGTTTTTT.

The table lists this clonotype with many counts. The J gene is TRBJ2-4, the V gene TRBV3-1; TRBD2 matches at 11 bases. This CDR3 comprises 16 residues. CDR1 and CDR2 from the germline V gene are LGHDT and YNNKEL (reference sequence). With 2 bases clipped from V and 9 bases from J, the junction kept 9 bases outside the gene matches. The CDR3 reads CASSQSLLAGDSIQYF. The CDR3 region has the DNA TGTGCCAGCAGCCAATCCCTACTAGCGGGAGATTCCATTCAGTACTTC.

This clonotype was found a few times. The CDR3 here is CASSIDGLAGAKSSYNEQFF. CDR3 nucleotides: TGTGCCAGTAGTATAGACGGACTAGCGGGAGCCAAGAGCTCCTACAATGAGCAGTTCTTC. The rearrangement uses TRBV19 and TRBJ2-1; 13 nucleotides line up with TRBD2. Germline values: CDR1 LNHDA, CDR2 SQIVND (reference sequence). The CDR3 is 20 amino acids. J lost 0 bases, V lost 0 bases, and 8 bases had no gene match. The entire variable domain, with the rest obtained from reference TRBV19 and TRBJ2-1, is as follows: DGGITQSPKYLFRKEGQNVTLSCEQNLNHDAMYWYRQDPGQGLRLIYYSQIVNDFQKGDIAEGYSVSREKKESFPLTVTSAQKNPTAFYLCASSIDGLAGAKSSYNEQFFGPGTRLTVL.

This clonotype was recorded many times. The V gene is TRBV12-3 or TRBV12-4, the J gene TRBJ1-2, with a weak D call TRBD1 (5 bases). V was cut by 7 bases and J by 4 bases, with 16 bases left in between. The CDR3 length is 14 residues. CDR3 DNA sequence: TGTGCCAGCAAGGACACTGTGAAGTTCTATGGCTACACCTTC. Its protein is CASKDTVKFYGYTF.

This clonotype showed up just a few times. The rearrangement joins TRBV6-5 to TRBJ1-2; TRBD1 might be the D (5 bases). Per the germline V gene, CDR1 is MNHEY and CDR2 is SVGAGI. V lost 0 bases and J 3 bases, leaving 17 bases between the germline ends. This CDR3 is 17 amino acids long. The CDR3 coding sequence is TGTGCCAGCAGTTACTCCCTAGGGGCAGGGACCCACTATGGCTACACCTTC. It translates to CASSYSLGAGTHYGYTF.

This clonotype was seen only a few times. This may be a read error, as it is one base from a much larger clone. This chain links TRBV11-2 with TRBJ1-2; 7 bases are shared with TRBD1. Germline V gene data show CDR1 as SGHAT and CDR2 as FQNNGV. This CDR3 comprises 12 residues. With V trimmed by 7 bases and J by 8 bases, 7 bases remained unmatched. Here the CDR3 DNA reads TGTGCCAGCAACCGGACAGGTTACGGCTACACCTTC. This gives the protein CASNRTGYGYTF.

At least ten counts were recorded for this clonotype. The chain employs TRBV11-2 and TRBJ2-5; 7 bases match TRBD2. CDR1 and CDR2 from the germline V gene are SGHAT and FQNNGV. V dropped 0 bases and J dropped 5; count of bases not matched to a gene: 12. The CDR3 runs 17 residues. The CDR3 spells CASSLDAGLAALETQYF. Written as DNA, the CDR3 is TGTGCCAGCAGCTTAGATGCGGGGCTAGCGGCGTTGGAGACCCAGTACTTC.

The table lists this clonotype with a few counts. This chain uses TRBV25-1 with TRBJ2-1; the D gene is possibly TRBD2 (6 bases). V was trimmed by 3 bases and J by 3 bases, leaving 15 bases between them. The CDR3 covers 16 residues. CDR1 and CDR2 from the germline V gene are MGHDK and SYGVNS. In DNA form, the CDR3 reads TGTGCCAGCAGTGACCTAGCGCTAAAGGGCTACAATGAGCAGTTCTTC. This sequence encodes CASSDLALKGYNEQFF.